This T cell receptor beta chain was observed in a study of shared clonotypes between healthy human individuals. Broader study findings: Naive subsets, compared against memory subsets, generally had larger estimated richness values.

Germline V gene sequence: CDR1 SGDLS, CDR2 YYNGEE. The CDR3 consists of 16 residues. The ends were cut back, 0 bases at V and 1 base at J, with 12 bases in the middle. Method: immunoSEQ multiplex PCR; TCRdb's copy keeps in-frame clones and lacks some. The sample lists more than 550,000 clones, roughly 94% occurring once. Turning to this clone: Its antigen is not identified.

CD8 cells regarded as naive lacked CD45RO, were positively chosen for CCR7, and omitted terminally differentiated effector memory CD45RA+ cells. The chain uses TRBV9 and TRBJ2-3; possible D gene TRBD2, 5 bases. The TCR was taken from a young man in good health. Sequences were obtained from naive CD8+ T cells sorted from blood. The CDR3: CASSVDGMGRTDTQYF. The CDR3 nucleotides read TGTGCCAGCAGCGTAGACGGGATGGGCCGCACAGATACGCAGTATTTT.